This entry lists 31 T cell receptor beta chains sequenced from one sample in a study of cytomegalovirus exposure and HLA in healthy donors. PCR involved 60 Vbeta and 13 Jbeta primers. TCRdb's table, derived via immunoSEQ multiplex PCR, lists solely in-frame clones and lacks some. The sample has about 95,000 clones, roughly three quarters seen once. The sample was PBMCs. Receptors were obtained from a woman aged 40 to 50 in good health and CMV-seronegative.

This chain connects TRBV5-8 to TRBJ1-6; possibly TRBD1 for D (6 bases). V was shortened by 2 bases and J by 14 bases, with 17 bases between the two germline ends. From germline, CDR1 is SGHTS and CDR2 YDEGEE. The CDR3 has 14 amino acids. CDR3 residues: CASSLGEGGSTLHF. The CDR3 DNA reads as TGTGCCAGCAGCTTAGGGGAGGGGGGTTCCACCCTCCACTTT.

In this sample, this clone turned up a few times. The chain uses TRBV4-1 and TRBJ2-3, with 12 bases aligning to TRBD2. The CDR3 has 17 residues. V was pared by 1 base and J by 2 bases, with 4 bases of the junction left unmatched. The germline V gene has CDR1 MGHRA and CDR2 YSYEKL. Here the CDR3 reads CASSQGTSGAFTDTQYF. The CDR3 nucleotides are TGCGCCAGCAGCCAAGGGACTAGCGGGGCCTTCACAGATACGCAGTATTTT.

This clone occurred a few times. This chain links TRBV7-8 with TRBJ2-2; D gene unclear. V lost 1 base, J lost 4 bases, and 13 bases lay in between. The CDR3 runs 16 residues. Germline V gene sequence: CDR1 SGHVS, CDR2 FQNEAQ. Written as DNA, the CDR3 is TGTGCCAGCAGCTTAGTTGTTTCGTCCGGCACCGGGGAGCTGTTTTTT. It yields the protein CASSLVVSSGTGELFF.

The V call is TRBV6-5, the J call TRBJ1-2, with D unresolved. Trimming shortened V by 4 bases and J by 3 bases, and 18 bases separated the two germline ends. Per germline, CDR1 MNHEY and CDR2 SVGAGI. There are 16 residues in the CDR3. CDR3 DNA sequence: TGTGCCAGCAGTTCCCGCGACCACCGAACAGACTATGGCTACACCTTC. Protein sequence: CASSSRDHRTDYGYTF.

The CDR3 is CASSLGQGQPQHF. DNA of the CDR3: TGCGCCAGCAGCTTGGGACAGGGGCAGCCCCAGCATTTT. The chain links TRBV5-1 to TRBJ1-5; 8 positions agree with TRBD1. In germline, CDR1 is SGHRS, CDR2 YFSETQ. This CDR3 comprises 13 residues. V gave up 0 bases and J gave up 7 bases; unmatched junction bases: 0.

This sequence joins TRBV11-2 and TRBJ2-7; D gene ambiguous. The CDR3 loop spans 11 amino acids. V lost 5 bases and J 3 bases, leaving 5 bases between the germline ends. Germline V gene sequence: CDR1 SGHAT, CDR2 FQNNGV. In DNA, the CDR3 is TGTGCCAGCAGCCCCCACTACGAGCAGTACTTC. It encodes CASSPHYEQYF.

This clone has a single count. The chain carries TRBV30 and TRBJ2-3; TRBD2 agrees at 7 bases. The ends lost 8 bases at V and 1 base at J; junction bases unmatched: 6. The CDR3 is 13 residues long. CDR1 is GTSNPN and CDR2 is SVGIG in the germline V gene (reference sequence). CDR3 sequence: CARLARGTDTQYF. The CDR3 DNA reads TGTGCCAGACTAGCCAGGGGCACAGATACGCAGTATTTT.

The chain has TRBV19 and TRBJ2-1, with TRBD2 matching 13 bases. Unmatched junction bases numbered 8, after V lost 5 bases and J lost 7 bases. CDR3 size: 16 residues. In germline, CDR1 is LNHDA, CDR2 SQIVND (reference sequence). For the CDR3, the DNA is TGTGCCAGTAGTTTACAACTAGCGGGGGGGCGGAATGAGCAGTTCTTC. Amino acid sequence: CASSLQLAGGRNEQFF.

V and J are TRBV5-1 and TRBJ2-1; the match to TRBD1 covers 9 bases. The V and J ends lost 5 bases and 7 bases, in that order; junction bases with no gene match: 10. This CDR3 is 15 amino acids long. Germline CDR1 SGHRS, CDR2 YFSETQ. CDR3 protein: CASRGGTGGGNEQFF. The CDR3 bases are TGCGCCAGCAGGGGCGGCACAGGGGGCGGGAATGAGCAGTTCTTC.

This chain uses TRBV10-3 with TRBJ1-5, with 7 bases aligning to TRBD1. Per germline, CDR1 ENHRY and CDR2 SYGVKD. CDR3 length equals 16 residues. The V gene end was trimmed by 4 bases and the J gene end by 3 bases; junction bases not matched to a gene: 9. The CDR3 region is CAISASGTDNNQPQHF. The DNA of the CDR3 is TGTGCCATCAGTGCCTCCGGGACAGACAACAATCAGCCCCAGCATTTT.

The chain employs TRBV4-3 and TRBJ2-1; D gene ambiguous. V lost 2 bases to trimming and J lost 0 bases, with 8 bases between them. This CDR3 is 15 amino acids long. Germline lookup yields CDR1 LGHNA and CDR2 YSLEER. The CDR3 loop is CASSQTEFSYNEQFF. The CDR3 DNA follows: TGCGCCAGCAGCCAAACCGAGTTCTCCTACAATGAGCAGTTCTTC.

The chain recombines TRBV7-9 with TRBJ1-2, with 7 bases aligning to TRBD1. The CDR3 is 13 amino acids. From germline, CDR1 is SEHNR and CDR2 FQNEAQ (reference sequence). The junction had 8 bases not matched to a gene; V was cut back by 5 bases and J by 8 bases. CDR3: CASSPDRVGGYTF. CDR3 DNA: TGTGCCAGCAGCCCCGACAGGGTTGGCGGCTACACCTTC.

This chain links TRBV30 with TRBJ1-1; weak D call: TRBD1 (5 bases). The length of the CDR3 is 14 residues. Germline lookup yields CDR1 GTSNPN and CDR2 SVGIG (reference sequence). The V gene lost 3 bases and the J gene lost 6 bases, with 17 bases spanning the gap. The CDR3 bases are TGTGCCTGGAGATCGGTCGGCAGGGCGGCTGAAGCTTTCTTT. As protein: CAWRSVGRAAEAFF. The whole variable domain, filled in from reference TRBV30 and TRBJ1-1, reads SQTIHQWPATLVQPVGSPLSLECTVEGTSNPNLYWYRQAAGRGLQLLFYSVGIGQISSEVPQNLSASRPQDRQFILSSKKLLLSDSGFYLCAWRSVGRAAEAFFGQGTRLTVV.

J is TRBJ2-3 and V is TRBV5-1; TRBD2 aligns across 9 bases. The germline V gene has CDR1 SGHRS and CDR2 YFSETQ. The CDR3 is 16 residues long. V shed 2 bases and J 5 bases; nucleotides not matched to a gene: 9. The CDR3 nucleotides read TGCGCCAGCAGCTTAGGGGGCGGGGGGGCAGGAGATACGCAGTATTTT. This encodes CASSLGGGGAGDTQYF.

There are a few counts of this clone. This chain joins TRBV30 and TRBJ1-2, with 7 nucleotides matching TRBD1. From germline, CDR1 is GTSNPN and CDR2 SVGIG (reference sequence). CDR3 length: 15 amino acids. V trimming: 2 bases; J trimming: 5 bases; junction bases outside the gene matches: 11. The CDR3 nucleotides read TGTGCCTGGAGTCAGGGGGGAAGGGCGAGGTATGGCTACACCTTC. Its translation is CAWSQGGRARYGYTF. The full variable domain, with the rest looked up from reference TRBV30 and TRBJ1-2, is SQTIHQWPATLVQPVGSPLSLECTVEGTSNPNLYWYRQAAGRGLQLLFYSVGIGQISSEVPQNLSASRPQDRQFILSSKKLLLSDSGFYLCAWSQGGRARYGYTFGSGTRLTVV.

This chain links TRBV28 with TRBJ1-2; 9 bases agree with TRBD1. J lost 5 bases, V lost 4 bases, and 11 bases had no gene match. The length of the CDR3 is 16 residues. Germline CDR1 reads MDHEN; CDR2 reads SYDVKM. The CDR3 loop is CASSSRAGTGPYGYTF. CDR3 DNA: TGTGCCAGCAGTTCCAGAGCCGGGACAGGGCCATATGGCTACACCTTC.

This clone was observed a handful of times. The rearrangement uses TRBV4-1 and TRBJ2-1; 11 nucleotides align to TRBD2. The CDR3 has 15 residues. The trim removed 7 bases at V and 4 bases at J, leaving 6 bases unmatched. CDR1 is MGHRA and CDR2 is YSYEKL in the germline V gene. Here the CDR3 reads CASTTLAGGYNEQFF. In DNA form, the CDR3 reads TGCGCCAGCACCACTCTAGCGGGGGGTTACAATGAGCAGTTCTTC.

This rearrangement joins TRBV7-9 to TRBJ1-2, with 7 bases lining up with TRBD1. Germline loops: CDR1 SEHNR, CDR2 FQNEAQ (reference sequence). There are 16 residues in the CDR3. V lost 3 bases to trimming and J lost 0 bases; unmatched junction nucleotides: 7. This CDR3 reads CASSFRGGASNYGYTF. CDR3 nucleotides: TGTGCCAGCAGCTTCCGAGGGGGCGCGTCTAACTATGGCTACACCTTC.

The chain employs TRBV19 and TRBJ1-3, with TRBD1 as a possible D gene (6 bases). V dropped 3 bases and J dropped 0 bases, with 15 bases sitting between them. CDR3 length equals 17 residues. Germline V gene sequence: CDR1 LNHDA, CDR2 SQIVND (reference sequence). CDR3 bases: TGTGCCAGTAGTATTGGACAGCCAAACTACTCTGGAAACACCATATATTTT. Protein: CASSIGQPNYSGNTIYF. Complete variable domain (other parts from reference TRBV19 and TRBJ1-3): DGGITQSPKYLFRKEGQNVTLSCEQNLNHDAMYWYRQDPGQGLRLIYYSQIVNDFQKGDIAEGYSVSREKKESFPLTVTSAQKNPTAFYLCASSIGQPNYSGNTIYFGEGSWLTVV.

The rearrangement joins TRBV5-6 to TRBJ2-1; a weak D match, TRBD2 (6 bases). Trimming took 5 bases from V and 3 from J, leaving 12 bases between them. The length of the CDR3 is 14 residues. Per the germline V gene, CDR1 is SGHDT and CDR2 is YYEEEE. The CDR3 reads CASRKRGIYNEQFF. The CDR3 DNA is TGTGCCAGCAGAAAACGGGGGATCTACAATGAGCAGTTCTTC.

The V gene is TRBV13, the J gene TRBJ2-1, with unresolved D. The CDR3 totals 15 residues. The germline V gene has CDR1 PRHDT and CDR2 FYEKMQ (reference sequence). V shed 3 bases and J shed 0 bases, with 9 bases lying between them. The CDR3 DNA reads TGTGCCAGCAGCTTTGGAGCCGGCTCCTACAATGAGCAGTTCTTC. This gives the protein CASSFGAGSYNEQFF.

The chain employs TRBV11-2 and TRBJ1-5, with 8 bases aligning to TRBD1. The CDR3 has 13 residues. V was clipped by 3 bases and J by 5 bases; unmatched bases: 0. Germline assignment: CDR1 SGHAT and CDR2 FQNNGV. Written as DNA, the CDR3 is TGTGCCAGCAGCTTGGACAGGGATCAGCCCCAGCATTTT. Translated: CASSLDRDQPQHF. Combining the CDR3 with reference TRBV11-2 and TRBJ1-5 gives the whole variable domain EAGVAQSPRYKIIEKRQSVAFWCNPISGHATLYWYQQILGQGPKLLIQFQNNGVVDDSQLPKDRFSAERLKGVDSTLKIQPAKLEDSAVYLCASSLDRDQPQHFGDGTRLSIL.

V is TRBV19 and J is TRBJ2-1; the match to TRBD2 covers 8 bases. The CDR3 runs 15 residues. Germline CDR1 and CDR2: LNHDA and SQIVND (reference sequence). V lost 3 bases and J lost 2; bases outside the gene matches: 3. The CDR3 loop reads CASSISSGPYNEQFF. CDR3 DNA sequence: TGTGCCAGTAGTATCTCTAGCGGGCCCTACAATGAGCAGTTCTTC. The variable domain in full, completed from reference TRBV19 and TRBJ2-1, reads DGGITQSPKYLFRKEGQNVTLSCEQNLNHDAMYWYRQDPGQGLRLIYYSQIVNDFQKGDIAEGYSVSREKKESFPLTVTSAQKNPTAFYLCASSISSGPYNEQFFGPGTRLTVL.

This clone came up once. This chain uses TRBV7-8 with TRBJ2-7; D not certain. CDR1 is SGHVS and CDR2 is FQNEAQ in the germline V gene. Between the trimmed V and J ends, which lost 5 bases and 4 bases, there was a span of 6 bases. The CDR3 has 11 residues. CDR3 coding DNA: TGTGCCAGCAGCCCCTCGTACGAGCAGTACTTC. Protein: CASSPSYEQYF.

V and J are TRBV11-3 and TRBJ2-5, with D perhaps matching TRBD2 (5 bases). This CDR3 is 13 amino acids long. Between the trimmed V and J ends, which lost 6 bases and 2 bases, there was a span of 10 bases. Germline-derived CDR1 and CDR2 are SGHNT and YENEEA. The CDR3 region is CASSWTGQETQYF. CDR3 nucleotide sequence: TGTGCCAGCAGTTGGACTGGGCAAGAGACCCAGTACTTC.

The V and J genes are TRBV5-4 and TRBJ1-1; no clear D. The CDR3 loop spans 14 amino acids. Trimming pared 2 bases from V and 0 bases from J, leaving 8 bases between. Germline V lookup: CDR1 SGHNT, CDR2 YYREEE (reference sequence). The CDR3 coding sequence is TGTGCCAGCAGCTTAGAGGCGATGAACACTGAAGCTTTCTTT. Residues: CASSLEAMNTEAFF.

The chain joins TRBV9 to TRBJ2-1; 7 nucleotides line up with TRBD1. CDR3 length: 16 amino acids. The V gene end was trimmed by 4 bases and the J gene end by 5 bases; junction bases not matched to a gene: 12. CDR1 is SGDLS, CDR2 YYNGEE, per germline. The CDR3 loop is CASSPREGGLDNEQFF. CDR3 bases: TGTGCCAGCAGCCCTCGTGAAGGGGGCCTGGACAATGAGCAGTTCTTC.

V gene TRBV28 combines with J gene TRBJ2-1; 7 positions match TRBD2. CDR3 length: 15 amino acids. CDR1 is MDHEN, CDR2 SYDVKM, per germline. The trim removed 10 bases at V and 0 bases at J, leaving 9 bases unmatched. The CDR3 DNA sequence: TGTGCCACCCTGGGGGGGTTTCTCTCCTACAATGAGCAGTTCTTC. It codes for CATLGGFLSYNEQFF. Supplemented by reference TRBV28 and TRBJ2-1, the full variable domain reads DVKVTQSSRYLVKRTGEKVFLECVQDMDHENMFWYRQDPGLGLRLIYFSYDVKMKEKGDIPEGYSVSREKKERFSLILESASTNQTSMYLCATLGGFLSYNEQFFGPGTRLTVL.

This clone was picked up a small number of times. The chain carries TRBV5-6 and TRBJ1-4; D unclear. Trimming pared 3 bases from V and 3 bases from J, leaving 15 bases between. The CDR3 is made up of 16 amino acids. The germline gives CDR1 SGHDT, CDR2 YYEEEE. The CDR3 here is CASSSPGGTANEKLFF. In nucleotides, the CDR3 is TGTGCCAGCAGCTCACCGGGTGGTACGGCTAATGAAAAACTGTTTTTT.

This clone was recorded a few times. The chain links TRBV19 to TRBJ1-1; D perhaps matches TRBD1 (6 bases). The CDR3 has 13 amino acids. The germline V and J ends were trimmed by 5 bases and 6 bases, with 13 bases remaining between them. Germline CDR1 is LNHDA and CDR2 is SQIVND (reference sequence). The CDR3 protein is CASSLRDISEAFF. The CDR3 DNA is TGTGCCAGTAGTCTCAGGGACATCTCTGAAGCTTTCTTT.

This clone was recorded a few times. This chain uses TRBV7-2 with TRBJ2-4; TRBD2 agrees at 8 bases. Germline CDR1 SGHTA, CDR2 FQGNSA. V dropped 5 bases and J dropped 4; count of bases not matched to a gene: 10. CDR3 length: 16 residues. The CDR3, as DNA: TGTGCCAGCAGCCGTAAAGTGGGACTAGGGAAAAACATTCAGTACTTC. This encodes CASSRKVGLGKNIQYF.